Presented here are 25 T cell receptor beta chains from one specimen sequenced in a study of identical twins. In TCRdb, the 5' RACE reads were re-called with MiXCR into one record per CDR3 protein. The repertoire holds under 900,000 distinct CDR3 sequences, with 9% to 15% as singletons. The same data also went into a second study, on yellow fever vaccine responses in identical twins.

Sequencing was carried out using PBMCs. These receptors originate from a woman aged 18 to 35 in good health.

In this sample, this clonotype turned up a few times. V gene TRBV10-2 combines with J gene TRBJ2-2, with D hard to call. Germline V gene sequence: CDR1 WSHSY, CDR2 SAAADI. The CDR3 runs 15 residues. Deletions cut 4 bases from V and 4 bases from J, with 13 bases between. The CDR3 DNA reads as TGCGCCAGCAGTGGGGTGGGGTCGGGCACCGGGGAGCTGTTTTTT. Its translation: CASSGVGSGTGELFF.

This clonotype was counted ten times or more. The V and J genes are TRBV20-1 and TRBJ2-1; D is uncertain. Per the germline V gene, CDR1 is DFQATT and CDR2 is SNEGSKA (reference sequence). V gave up 7 bases and J gave up 4 bases, with 11 bases separating them. The CDR3 contains 12 residues. The CDR3: CSVNRNYNEQFF. CDR3 nucleotide sequence: TGCAGTGTAAACCGAAATTACAATGAGCAGTTCTTC.

This sequence joins TRBV2 and TRBJ2-1, with 9 bases fitting TRBD2. The CDR3 contains 12 residues. The trim removed 6 bases at V and 16 bases at J, leaving 10 bases unmatched. Germline CDR1 SNHLY, CDR2 FYNNEI. CDR3 sequence reads: CASRRVAGVEFF. CDR3 in DNA: TGTGCCAGCAGGAGGGTAGCGGGGGTAGAATTCTTC.

The rearrangement joins TRBV20-1 to TRBJ1-5; D is perhaps TRBD1 (5 bases). The CDR3 covers 16 residues. Trimming took 3 bases from V and 4 from J, leaving 19 bases between them. Germline V lookup: CDR1 DFQATT, CDR2 SNEGSKA (reference sequence). CDR3 in amino acids: CSARTETGGVNQPQHF. CDR3 nucleotides: TGCAGTGCTAGGACAGAAACGGGGGGAGTAAATCAGCCCCAGCATTTT.

J is TRBJ2-7 and V is TRBV24-1, with 7 bases that match TRBD2. The germline CDR1 and CDR2 sequences are KGHDR and SFDVKD. There are 14 residues in the CDR3. The CDR3 protein is CVHRSVCRGDEQYV. As DNA, the CDR3 is TGTGTCCACCGGAGCGTCTGCCGGGGGGACGAGCAGTACGTC.

The V gene is TRBV11-2, the J gene TRBJ2-7, with TRBD2 matching 8 bases. This CDR3 has 16 residues. From germline, CDR1 is SGHAT and CDR2 FQNNGV. Germline trimming cut 6 bases from V and 1 base from J; bases unmatched to any gene: 11. CDR3 region: CASSQAGREDSYEQYF. The CDR3 coding sequence is TGTGCCAGCAGTCAAGCGGGGCGGGAGGATTCCTACGAGCAGTACTTC.

The sample holds many counts of this clonotype. The chain couples TRBV5-1 to TRBJ2-3, with 7 positions matching TRBD1. Trimming cost V 4 bases and J 0 bases; bases outside gene matches: 8. Germline CDR1 SGHRS, CDR2 YFSETQ. The CDR3 is 16 residues long. The DNA for the CDR3 is TGCGCCAGCAGCACACAGACAGGGATTAGCACAGATACGCAGTATTTT. It specifies CASSTQTGISTDTQYF. Full variable domain (remainder filled in from reference TRBV5-1 and TRBJ2-3): KAGVTQTPRYLIKTRGQQVTLSCSPISGHRSVSWYQQTPGQGLQFLFEYFSETQRNKGNFPGRFSGRQFSNSRSEMNVSTLELGDSALYLCASSTQTGISTDTQYFGPGTRLTVL.

This clonotype was counted a few times. This sequence joins TRBV10-3 and TRBJ2-7, with TRBD2 matching over 7 bases. Germline trimming cut 10 bases from V and 4 bases from J; bases unmatched to any gene: 10. CDR1 and CDR2 (germline): ENHRY, SYGVKD. This CDR3 region has 13 residues. The CDR3 protein is CATLVAGQYEQYF. The CDR3 DNA is TGTGCCACCCTAGTAGCGGGTCAGTACGAGCAGTACTTC.

This clonotype has a handful of counts. The CDR3 nucleotides read TGTGCCAGCAGTCACATCACCGAAAACACTGAAGCTTTCTTT. This gives the protein CASSHITENTEAFF. The chain uses TRBV28 and TRBJ1-1; D is unclear. This CDR3 has 14 amino acids. V shed 5 bases and J shed 2 bases, with 12 bases lying between them. Germline CDR1 reads MDHEN; CDR2 reads SYDVKM.

The rearrangement links TRBV5-1 to TRBJ2-1; TRBD2 matches 8 bases. Germline trimming cut 0 bases from V and 4 bases from J; bases unmatched to any gene: 9. This CDR3 region has 17 residues. Germline V CDR1 and CDR2: SGHRS, YFSETQ. CDR3: CASSLGSASGSYNEQFF. CDR3 nucleotides: TGCGCCAGCAGCTTGGGCAGCGCGAGCGGGAGTTACAATGAGCAGTTCTTC.

This clonotype occurred a few times. The chain employs TRBV7-7 and TRBJ2-5; a possible D gene is TRBD2 (6 bases). Germline CDR1 is SSHAT and CDR2 is FNYEAQ (reference sequence). V lost 3 bases, J lost 4 bases, and 12 bases lay in between. The CDR3 has 14 amino acids. In DNA form, the CDR3 reads TGTGCCAGCAGCTTCACTTGGGAGGCAGAGACCCAGTACTTC. Protein product: CASSFTWEAETQYF.

This clonotype was found many times. The J gene is TRBJ2-1, the V gene TRBV29-1; 7 bases are a match to TRBD1. Germline V gives CDR1 SQVTM, CDR2 ANQGSEA. This CDR3 contains 15 residues. V lost 2 bases and J lost 1; bases outside the gene matches: 5. CDR3 DNA: TGCAGCGTTGAAATTAGGGGGCTTTCCTACAATGAGCAGTTCTTC. This sequence encodes CSVEIRGLSYNEQFF.

This clonotype was counted a few times. V is TRBV3-1 and J is TRBJ2-1; 11 positions match TRBD2. V was pared by 5 bases and J by 7 bases, with 10 bases of the junction left unmatched. This CDR3 has 16 amino acids. The germline V gene has CDR1 LGHDT and CDR2 YNNKEL (reference sequence). The CDR3 sequence is CASSSRLAGIGNEQFF. In nucleotides, the CDR3 is TGTGCCAGCAGCTCACGACTAGCGGGAATTGGGAATGAGCAGTTCTTC.

This clonotype was seen only a few times. The CDR3 here is CASSLLGSSYEQYV. CDR3 nucleotide sequence: TGTGCCAGCAGCTTACTGGGGAGCTCCTACGAGCAGTACGTC. The chain carries TRBV7-8 and TRBJ2-7, with TRBD2 as a possible D gene (5 bases). The V gene's germline CDR1 is SGHVS and CDR2 FQNEAQ. V was trimmed by 2 bases and J by 0 bases, leaving 8 bases between them. The CDR3 sequence is 14 residues long.

The table lists this clonotype with a few counts. DNA for the CDR3: TGTGCCAGCAGTTTTTATCTGAATCAGCCCCAGCATTTT. Its translation is CASSFYLNQPQHF. The chain links TRBV28 to TRBJ1-5; D gene unclear. The germline CDR1 and CDR2 sequences are MDHEN and SYDVKM. V dropped 3 bases and J dropped 4 bases, with 7 bases sitting between them. CDR3 length: 13 amino acids.

This clonotype was counted ten times or more. The CDR3 loop is CASSLGPTGGETQYF. As DNA, the CDR3 is TGTGCCAGCAGCTTAGGTCCCACAGGGGGGGAGACCCAGTACTTC. This chain connects TRBV7-2 to TRBJ2-5; 8 bases align to TRBD1. The CDR3 covers 15 residues. Per the germline V gene, CDR1 is SGHTA and CDR2 is FQGNSA. The trim removed 1 base at V and 5 bases at J, leaving 6 bases unmatched.

This clonotype appeared a few times. The chain is built from TRBV7-9 and TRBJ2-2; 7 nucleotides line up with TRBD2. This CDR3 has 17 amino acids. Germline CDR1 SEHNR, CDR2 FQNEAQ (reference sequence). The junction had 14 bases not matched to a gene; V was cut back by 3 bases and J by 7 bases. The CDR3 reads CASSLVSGGSSDGELFF. The CDR3 nucleotides read TGTGCCAGCAGCTTGGTCTCTGGCGGGAGTTCAGACGGGGAGCTGTTTTTT.

The CDR3 DNA follows: TGTGCCAGCAGCCAAGAGCCTACCGGGTCCTACGAGCAGTACTTC. As protein: CASSQEPTGSYEQYF. V and J are TRBV4-2 and TRBJ2-7; D unclear. Trimming removed 0 bases at V and 1 base at J, with 10 bases between. The CDR3 extends over 15 amino acids. CDR1 and CDR2 from the germline V gene are LGHNA and YNFKEQ.

The chain links TRBV6-2 or TRBV6-3 to TRBJ2-3, with TRBD2 as a possible D gene (6 bases). CDR3 length equals 16 residues. Trimming took off 0 bases at V and 1 base at J, with 11 bases between the two ends. Germline CDR1 MNHEY, CDR2 SVGEGT. The CDR3, as DNA: TGTGCCAGCAGTTACTCGATCGGGGAGGGCACAGATACGCAGTATTTT. Translation: CASSYSIGEGTDTQYF.

This clonotype was detected many times. The gene calls are TRBV29-1 and TRBJ2-3; D possibly matches TRBD1 or TRBD2 (5 bases each). This CDR3 has 8 residues. From germline, CDR1 is SQVTM and CDR2 ANQGSEA. The CDR3 loop is CGTDTQYF. DNA of the CDR3: TGCGGGACCGATACGCAGTATTTT.

This sequence joins TRBV6-4 and TRBJ2-3, with 9 bases identical to TRBD2. Germline V gene data show CDR1 as MRHNA and CDR2 as SNTAGT. With V trimmed by 4 bases and J by 2 bases, 7 bases remained unmatched. The CDR3 covers 16 residues. The CDR3 sequence is CASSASASGNTDTQYF. The CDR3, as DNA: TGTGCCAGCAGTGCCTCAGCTAGCGGGAACACAGATACGCAGTATTTT.

There are a few counts of this clonotype. The chain carries TRBV25-1 and TRBJ2-1; 8 bases match TRBD2. The V segment lost 4 bases and the J segment 3 bases; nucleotides outside the gene matches: 5. The CDR3 is 15 residues long. Germline V gives CDR1 MGHDK, CDR2 SYGVNS. CDR3 DNA sequence: TGTGCCAGCAGTGGAGCGGGAGCCCTCTACAATGAGCAGTTCTTC. Its protein product is CASSGAGALYNEQFF.

This clonotype has just a few counts. The genes are TRBV20-1 and TRBJ2-1; 11 bases line up with TRBD2. The germline V gene has CDR1 DFQATT and CDR2 SNEGSKA (reference sequence). Unmatched junction bases numbered 8, after V lost 0 bases and J lost 7 bases. CDR3 length: 16 residues. The CDR3 region has the DNA TGCAGTGCTAGAGAGGGGGCTAGCGGGAGGAGAAATGAGCAGTTCTTC. Protein product: CSAREGASGRRNEQFF.

The chain links TRBV9 to TRBJ2-2; 9 bases are shared with TRBD2. The V segment lost 4 bases and the J segment 1 base; nucleotides outside the gene matches: 8. Germline CDR1 SGDLS, CDR2 YYNGEE. The CDR3 consists of 17 residues. The CDR3 sequence: CASSPSAGGWNTGELFF. The CDR3 bases are TGTGCCAGCAGCCCCTCGGCGGGGGGGTGGAACACCGGGGAGCTGTTTTTT.

This chain connects TRBV3-1 to TRBJ1-2, with 7 bases identical to TRBD1. The CDR3 totals 14 residues. Losses at the gene ends were 1 base for V and 4 bases for J; bases not matched to a gene: 3. Per germline, CDR1 LGHDT and CDR2 YNNKEL (reference sequence). The CDR3 here is CASSQAEGAYGYTF. CDR3 sequence (DNA): TGTGCCAGCAGCCAAGCGGAGGGGGCCTATGGCTACACCTTC.